This T cell receptor (beta chain) emerged from a study of blood T cells in healthy people across ages. Study outcomes and limitations: Any changes in expanded clonotypes were possibly confounded, as donor CMV status remained unknown.

This clonotype was seen a few times. The antigen remains undetermined. A sample-barcoded 5' primer and a J-beta primer mix were used in a second PCR of about 6 to 12 cycles. TCRdb reprocessed the 5' RACE reads via MiXCR and lists one record per CDR3 protein. The sample has about a million distinct CDR3 sequences; around two fifths are singletons. The trim removed 4 bases at V and 4 bases at J, leaving 4 bases unmatched. The CDR3 sequence is 14 residues long. CDR1 and CDR2 (germline): MNHEY, SVGAGI. No fewer than 7 million PBMCs went into each sample. The chain carries TRBV6-5 and TRBJ1-2; 9 bases are a match to TRBD1. Sequences were obtained from blood. The origin of this receptor is a man aged 18 to 30 in good health. The CDR3 nucleotides are TGTGCCAGCAGTTGGAGACAGGGGGGCTATGGCTACACCTTC. It encodes CASSWRQGGYGYTF.